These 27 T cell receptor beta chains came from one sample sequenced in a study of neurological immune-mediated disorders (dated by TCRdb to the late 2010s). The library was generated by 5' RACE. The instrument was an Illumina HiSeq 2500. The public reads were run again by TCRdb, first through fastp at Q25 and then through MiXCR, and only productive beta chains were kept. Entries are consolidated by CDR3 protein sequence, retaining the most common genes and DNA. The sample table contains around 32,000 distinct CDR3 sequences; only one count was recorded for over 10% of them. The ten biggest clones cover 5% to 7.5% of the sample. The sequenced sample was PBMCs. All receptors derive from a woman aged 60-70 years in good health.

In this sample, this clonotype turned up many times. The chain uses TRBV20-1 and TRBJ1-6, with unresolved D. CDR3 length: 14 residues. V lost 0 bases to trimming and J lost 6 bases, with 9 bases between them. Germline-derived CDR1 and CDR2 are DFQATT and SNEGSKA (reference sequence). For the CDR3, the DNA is TGCAGTGCTAGAGAACGGGTCCTTAATTCACCCCTCCACTTT. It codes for CSARERVLNSPLHF.

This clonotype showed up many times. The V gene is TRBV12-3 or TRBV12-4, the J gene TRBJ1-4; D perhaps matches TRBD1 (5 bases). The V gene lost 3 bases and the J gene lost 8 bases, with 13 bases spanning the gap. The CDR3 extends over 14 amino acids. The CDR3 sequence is CASSFLQGREKLFF. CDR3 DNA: TGTGCCAGCAGTTTCCTCCAGGGTCGGGAAAAACTGTTTTTT.

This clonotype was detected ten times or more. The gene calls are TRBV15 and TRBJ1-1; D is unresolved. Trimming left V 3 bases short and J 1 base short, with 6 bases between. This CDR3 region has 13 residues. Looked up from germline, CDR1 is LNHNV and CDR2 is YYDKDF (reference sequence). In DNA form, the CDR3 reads TGTGCCACCAGCAGCCAGTGGAACACTGAAGCTTTCTTT. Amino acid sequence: CATSSQWNTEAFF.

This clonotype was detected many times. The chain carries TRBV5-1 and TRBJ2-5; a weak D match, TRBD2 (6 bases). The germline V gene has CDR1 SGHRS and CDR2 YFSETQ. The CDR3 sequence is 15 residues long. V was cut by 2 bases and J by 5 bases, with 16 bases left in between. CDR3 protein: CASSFGGTAGETQYF. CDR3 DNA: TGCGCCAGCAGCTTTGGGGGGACCGCCGGGGAGACCCAGTACTTC.

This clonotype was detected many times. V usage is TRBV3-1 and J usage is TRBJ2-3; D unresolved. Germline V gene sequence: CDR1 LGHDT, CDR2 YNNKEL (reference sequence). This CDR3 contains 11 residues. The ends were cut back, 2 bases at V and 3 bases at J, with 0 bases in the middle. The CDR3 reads CASSQTDTQYF. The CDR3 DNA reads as TGTGCCAGCAGCCAAACAGATACGCAGTATTTT.

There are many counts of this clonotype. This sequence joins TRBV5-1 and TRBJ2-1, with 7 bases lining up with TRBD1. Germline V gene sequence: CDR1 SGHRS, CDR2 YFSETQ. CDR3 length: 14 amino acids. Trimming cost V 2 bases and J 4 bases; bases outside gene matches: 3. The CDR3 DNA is TGCGCCAGCAGCTTACAGGGGAGTTACAATGAGCAGTTCTTC. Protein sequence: CASSLQGSYNEQFF.

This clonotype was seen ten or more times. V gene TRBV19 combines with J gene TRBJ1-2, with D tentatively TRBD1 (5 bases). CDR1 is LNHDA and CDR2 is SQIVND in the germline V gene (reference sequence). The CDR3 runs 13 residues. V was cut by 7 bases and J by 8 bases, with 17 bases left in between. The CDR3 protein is CASNLAGPGGYTF. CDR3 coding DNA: TGTGCCAGTAATCTCGCAGGGCCTGGGGGCTACACCTTC.

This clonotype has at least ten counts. The CDR3 here is CASSFGGADSNQPQHF. CDR3 coding DNA: TGTGCCAGCAGTTTTGGAGGGGCCGATAGCAATCAGCCCCAGCATTTT. The V and J genes are TRBV12-3 or TRBV12-4 and TRBJ1-5; D may be TRBD1 (5 bases). The CDR3 spans 16 residues. The V end was cut by 3 bases, the J end by 0 bases, with 12 bases between.

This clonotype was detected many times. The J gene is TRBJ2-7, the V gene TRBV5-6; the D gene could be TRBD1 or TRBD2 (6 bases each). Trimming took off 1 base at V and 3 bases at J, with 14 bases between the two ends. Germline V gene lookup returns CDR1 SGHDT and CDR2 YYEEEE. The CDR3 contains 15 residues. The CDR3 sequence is CASSLFSRGHYEQYF. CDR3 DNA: TGTGCCAGCAGCTTGTTCTCTCGGGGGCACTACGAGCAGTACTTC. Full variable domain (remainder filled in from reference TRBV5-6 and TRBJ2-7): DAGVTQSPTHLIKTRGQQVTLRCSPKSGHDTVSWYQQALGQGPQFIFQYYEEEERQRGNFPDRFSGHQFPNYSSELNVNALLLGDSALYLCASSLFSRGHYEQYFGPGTRLTVT.

The CDR3, as DNA: TGTGCCAGCAGCTTAGCGGGGACAGGGACGATTCAAGAGACCCAGTACTTC. Amino acid sequence: CASSLAGTGTIQETQYF. V gene TRBV7-2 combines with J gene TRBJ2-5, with 9 bases that match TRBD1. From germline, CDR1 is SGHTA and CDR2 FQGNSA. The CDR3 is made up of 17 amino acids. V was pared by 0 bases and J by 2 bases, with 7 bases of the junction left unmatched.

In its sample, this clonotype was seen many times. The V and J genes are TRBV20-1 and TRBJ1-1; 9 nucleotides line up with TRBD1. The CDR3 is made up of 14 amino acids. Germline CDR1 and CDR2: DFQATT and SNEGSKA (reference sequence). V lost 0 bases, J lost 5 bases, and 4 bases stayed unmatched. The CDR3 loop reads CSARDGQGMTEAFF. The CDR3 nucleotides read TGCAGTGCTAGAGATGGACAGGGGATGACTGAAGCTTTCTTT.

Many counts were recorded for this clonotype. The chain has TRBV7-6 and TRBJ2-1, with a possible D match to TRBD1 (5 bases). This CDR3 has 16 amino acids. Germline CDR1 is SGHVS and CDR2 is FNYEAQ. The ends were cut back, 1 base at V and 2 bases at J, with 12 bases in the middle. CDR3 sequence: CASSLGQLGPYNEQFF. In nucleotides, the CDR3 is TGTGCCAGCAGCTTAGGGCAGTTGGGGCCCTACAATGAGCAGTTCTTC.

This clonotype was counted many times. This CDR3 reads CASSLAGPERGETQYF. The CDR3 DNA reads TGCGCCAGCAGCTTGGCGGGACCGGAGAGGGGAGAGACCCAGTACTTC. The chain is built from TRBV5-1 and TRBJ2-5; the D gene could be TRBD1 or TRBD2 (5 bases each). Germline CDR1 is SGHRS and CDR2 is YFSETQ. Between the trimmed V and J ends, which lost 0 bases and 4 bases, there was a span of 16 bases. This CDR3 spans 16 amino acids.

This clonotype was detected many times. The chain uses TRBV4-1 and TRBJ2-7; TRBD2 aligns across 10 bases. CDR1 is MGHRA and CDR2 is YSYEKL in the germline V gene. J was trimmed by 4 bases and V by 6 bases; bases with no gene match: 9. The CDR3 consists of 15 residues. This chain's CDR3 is CASRKSLAGKYEQYF. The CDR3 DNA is TGCGCCAGCAGGAAGTCACTAGCGGGGAAGTACGAGCAGTACTTC.

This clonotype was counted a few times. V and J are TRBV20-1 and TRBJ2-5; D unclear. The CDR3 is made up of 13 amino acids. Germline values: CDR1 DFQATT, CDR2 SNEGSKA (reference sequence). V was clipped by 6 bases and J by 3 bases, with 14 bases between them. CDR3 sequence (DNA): TGCAGTGCCAGTGAGGCCCCGGAAGAGACCCAGTACTTC. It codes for CSASEAPEETQYF.

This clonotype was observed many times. The CDR3 nucleotides are TGCGCCAGCAGCCCCGCCGGGGGGGGATACAATGAGCAGTTCTTC. Protein sequence: CASSPAGGGYNEQFF. J is TRBJ2-1 and V is TRBV5-1; 8 nucleotides align to TRBD2. Germline V CDR1 and CDR2: SGHRS, YFSETQ. V gave up 4 bases and J gave up 4 bases; unmatched junction bases: 7. The CDR3 runs 15 residues.

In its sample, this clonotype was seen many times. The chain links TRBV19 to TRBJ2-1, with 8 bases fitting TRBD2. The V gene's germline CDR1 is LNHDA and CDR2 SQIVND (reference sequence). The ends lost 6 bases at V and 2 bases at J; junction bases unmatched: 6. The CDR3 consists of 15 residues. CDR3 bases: TGTGCCAGTAGGGAAAGGCGGGGGGCCTACAATGAGCAGTTCTTC. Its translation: CASRERRGAYNEQFF.

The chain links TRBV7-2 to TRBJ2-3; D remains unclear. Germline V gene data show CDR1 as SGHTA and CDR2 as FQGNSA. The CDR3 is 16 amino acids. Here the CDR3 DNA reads TGTGTCAGGAGCCCCCTTCGCTCTTCTCGAACAGATACGCAGTATTTT. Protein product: CVRSPLRSSRTDTQYF.

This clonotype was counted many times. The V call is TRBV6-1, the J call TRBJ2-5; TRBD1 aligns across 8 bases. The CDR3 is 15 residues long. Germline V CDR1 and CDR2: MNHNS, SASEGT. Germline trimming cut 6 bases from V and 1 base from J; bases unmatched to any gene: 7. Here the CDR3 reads CASRIQDRVQETQYF. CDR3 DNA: TGTGCCAGCAGGATTCAGGACAGGGTCCAAGAGACCCAGTACTTC.

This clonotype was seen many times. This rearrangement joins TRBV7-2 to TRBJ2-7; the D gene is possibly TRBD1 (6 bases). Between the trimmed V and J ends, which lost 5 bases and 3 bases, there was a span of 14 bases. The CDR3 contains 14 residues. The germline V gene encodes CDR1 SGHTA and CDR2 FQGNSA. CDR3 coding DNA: TGTGCCAGCAGCATCAGACAGGAATACTACGAGCAGTACTTC. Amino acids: CASSIRQEYYEQYF.

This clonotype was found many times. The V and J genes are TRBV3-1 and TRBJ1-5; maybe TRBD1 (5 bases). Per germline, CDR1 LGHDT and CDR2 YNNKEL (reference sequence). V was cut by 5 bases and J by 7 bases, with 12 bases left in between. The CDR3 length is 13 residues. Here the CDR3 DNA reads TGTGCCAGCAGCGTCCTTGGGGACCAGCCCCAGCATTTT. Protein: CASSVLGDQPQHF.

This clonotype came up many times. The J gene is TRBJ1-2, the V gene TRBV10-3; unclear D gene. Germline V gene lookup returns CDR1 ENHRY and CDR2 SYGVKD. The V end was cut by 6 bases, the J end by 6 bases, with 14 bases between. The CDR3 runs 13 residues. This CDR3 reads CAISADRVDGYTF. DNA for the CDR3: TGTGCCATCAGCGCGGACCGCGTTGATGGCTACACCTTC.

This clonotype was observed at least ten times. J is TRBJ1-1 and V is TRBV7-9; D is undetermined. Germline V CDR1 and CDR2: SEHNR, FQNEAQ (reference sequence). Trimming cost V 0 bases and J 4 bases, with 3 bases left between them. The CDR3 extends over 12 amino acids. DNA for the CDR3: TGTGCCAGCAGCTTAGCGCCCACTGAAGCTTTCTTT. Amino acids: CASSLAPTEAFF.

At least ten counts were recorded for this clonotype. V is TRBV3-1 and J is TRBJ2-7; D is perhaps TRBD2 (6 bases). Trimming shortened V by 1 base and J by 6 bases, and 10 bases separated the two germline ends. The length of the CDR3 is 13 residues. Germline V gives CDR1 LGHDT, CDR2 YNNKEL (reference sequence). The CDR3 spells CASSQVREAEQYF. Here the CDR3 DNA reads TGTGCCAGCAGCCAAGTCAGGGAGGCCGAGCAGTACTTC.

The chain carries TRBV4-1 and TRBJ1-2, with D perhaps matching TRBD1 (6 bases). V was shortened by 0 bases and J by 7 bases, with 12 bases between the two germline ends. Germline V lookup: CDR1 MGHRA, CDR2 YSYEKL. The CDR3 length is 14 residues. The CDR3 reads CASSQETGLSGYTF. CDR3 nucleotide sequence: TGCGCCAGCAGCCAAGAAACAGGGCTCTCTGGCTACACCTTC.

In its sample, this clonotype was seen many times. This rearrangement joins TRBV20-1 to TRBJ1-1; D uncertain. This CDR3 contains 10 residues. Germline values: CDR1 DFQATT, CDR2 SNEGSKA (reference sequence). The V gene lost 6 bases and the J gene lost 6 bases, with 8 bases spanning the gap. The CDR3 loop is CSARAAEAFF. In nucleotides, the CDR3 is TGCAGTGCCCGGGCCGCTGAAGCTTTCTTT.

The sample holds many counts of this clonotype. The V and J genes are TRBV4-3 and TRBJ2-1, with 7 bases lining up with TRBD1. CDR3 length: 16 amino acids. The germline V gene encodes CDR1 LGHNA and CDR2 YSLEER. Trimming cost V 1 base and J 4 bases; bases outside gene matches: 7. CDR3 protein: CASSQAGTEMYNEQFF. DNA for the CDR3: TGCGCCAGCAGCCAAGCCGGGACAGAGATGTACAATGAGCAGTTCTTC.